Listed below are T cell receptor beta chains from one sample, sequenced in a study of early T cells in non-severe SARS-CoV-2 infection. TCRdb re-analysed the 5' RACE reads in MiXCR, keeping a single row per CDR3 protein. The top ten clones hold roughly 1.2% of a sample with more than 95,000 distinct CDR3 sequences, roughly 15% of them seen once. The sequencing input was whole blood. The source is an adult who was a healthcare worker with PCR-confirmed SARS-CoV-2 infection or an uninfected control (not recorded which). The CDR3 runs from the conserved cysteine through the conserved F or W. The order of the fields is D gene, J gene, clone size, V gene, CDR3 DNA, CDR3 protein. A D gene is named only where the DNA matches it firmly. Size is stated for part of the rows, as once, few or many counts, or as a class when the clone is expanded.

>.|TRBJ1-1|few|TRBV30
TGTGCCTGGAGTGTGGGGGGGAGCACTGAAGCTTTCTTT
CAWSVGGSTEAFF
>.|TRBJ2-5|few|TRBV6-5
TGTGCCAGCAGAACTGACAAACAAGAGACCCAGTACTTC
CASRTDKQETQYF
>.|TRBJ2-7|.|TRBV12-3/TRBV12-4
TGTGCCAGCAGAGACAGGAGCTCCTACGAGCAGTACTTC
CASRDRSSYEQYF
>.|TRBJ1-1|.|TRBV11-2
TGTGCCAGCAGCGCCCGGGACCCTGAGGATAAAGCTTTCTTT
CASSARDPEDKAFF
>.|TRBJ1-6|.|TRBV7-2
TGTGCCAGCAGCTTAGGGATCGCCGCCTATTCACCCCTCCACTTT
CASSLGIAAYSPLHF
>TRBD2|TRBJ2-1|.|TRBV28
TGTGCCAGCAGTTTATGGCAGCGGGAGGATAAATCCTTC
CASSLWQREDKSF
>TRBD1|TRBJ1-1|few|TRBV29-1
TGCAGCGTTCAGACGGGACAGGAAGCTTTCTTT
CSVQTGQEAFF
>.|TRBJ1-4|.|TRBV29-1
TGCAGCGTTGAGGACGGTTCGTGGCTGTTTTTT
CSVEDGSWLFF
>.|TRBJ1-1|.|TRBV5-1
TGCGCCAGCCAGGGGCCGATGAACACTGAAGCTTTCTTT
CASQGPMNTEAFF
>.|TRBJ1-6|.|TRBV27
TGTGCCAGCAGCCTGGGTCTTCCGGGGTCCTATAATTCACCCCTCCACTTT
CASSLGLPGSYNSPLHF
>TRBD1|TRBJ1-2|.|TRBV2
TGTGCCAGCAGTCCCGGGACAGGGGGCGTCGATGGACACGGCTACACCTTC
CASSPGTGGVDGHGYTF
>TRBD2|TRBJ2-1|many|TRBV4-2
TGTGCCAGCAGCCTAACTAGCGGGGGGAATAATGAGCAGTTCTTC
CASSLTSGGNNEQFF
>TRBD2|TRBJ2-7|.|TRBV7-6
TGTGCCAGCAGCCCGGTCGGGACTAGCGATTCCTACGAGCAGTACTTC
CASSPVGTSDSYEQYF
>.|TRBJ2-3|few|TRBV6-1
TGTGCCAGCAGTGTGACCAGATCCACAGATACGCAGTATTTT
CASSVTRSTDTQYF
>TRBD1|TRBJ2-1|.|TRBV9
TGTGCCAGCAGCGTAGAGGGGGCATCAGATGAGCAGTTCTTC
CASSVEGASDEQFF
>.|TRBJ2-3|.|TRBV5-1
TGCGCCAGCAGCTTGGCAGGGCGATCTGGCACAGATACGCAGTATTTT
CASSLAGRSGTDTQYF
>.|TRBJ2-1|few|TRBV6-2/TRBV6-3
TGTGCCAGCAGTTACCGACCCTTAGGGGAGAGTAATGAGCAGTTCTTC
CASSYRPLGESNEQFF
>.|TRBJ1-2|.|TRBV7-2
TGTGCCAGCAGCCGTGATCCCGGCACTAACTATGGCTACACCTTC
CASSRDPGTNYGYTF
>TRBD2|TRBJ2-7|many|TRBV5-6
TGTGCCAGCAGCTCATCCGCTAGCGGGAGGATCTACGAGCAGTACTTC
CASSSSASGRIYEQYF
>TRBD2|TRBJ2-3|few|TRBV12-3/TRBV12-4
TGTGCCAGCAGTTCCACCACTAGCGGGGGCCGTTCTAGCACAGATACGCAGTATTTT
CASSSTTSGGRSSTDTQYF
>.|TRBJ2-6|.|TRBV20-1
TGCAGTGCTCGGGTCCGGGGCGCTGGGGCCAACGTCCTGACTTTC
CSARVRGAGANVLTF
>.|TRBJ2-7|.|TRBV5-1
TGCGCCAGCAGCTTCCAGGGGTCGAAGGAGCAGTACTTC
CASSFQGSKEQYF
>TRBD2|TRBJ2-7|few|TRBV9
TGTGCCAGCAGCGCCTATAGCGGGCTTACCTACGAGCAGTACTTC
CASSAYSGLTYEQYF
>TRBD1|TRBJ2-3|.|TRBV5-1
TGCGCCAGCAGCTCCGGGACAGGGATTTTGGATACGCAGTATTTT
CASSSGTGILDTQYF
>.|TRBJ1-1|many|TRBV7-9
TGTGCCAGCAGCCCCGGGGGTAGGAGAGCTTTCTTT
CASSPGGRRAFF
>TRBD2|TRBJ2-1|many|TRBV18
TGTGCCAGCTCACCTACTAGCGGGAGCTCCTACAATGAGCAGTTCTTC
CASSPTSGSSYNEQFF
>TRBD1|TRBJ1-5|.|TRBV7-9
TGTGCCAGCAGCCACGAGTCGGGACAGGGAAATAATCAGCCCCAGCATTTT
CASSHESGQGNNQPQHF
>.|TRBJ1-3|few|TRBV11-3
TGTGCCAGCAGCACCCAAGGAGGGCCTGGAAACACCATATATTTT
CASSTQGGPGNTIYF
>.|TRBJ1-6|.|TRBV11-2
TGTGCCAGCAGCTTAAACCCACCCCTCCACTTT
CASSLNPPLHF
>.|TRBJ2-2|many|TRBV20-1
TGCAGTGCTAGCCCGAACACCGGGGAGCTGTTTTTT
CSASPNTGELFF
>TRBD2|TRBJ2-5|few|TRBV2
TGTGCCAGCAAGGCGGGAGGGGCCCAAGAGACCCAGTACTTC
CASKAGGAQETQYF
>TRBD2|TRBJ2-3|.|TRBV28
TGTGCCAGCAGTTTACCGGGACTAGCGGGAGGTGATACAGATACGCAGTATTTT
CASSLPGLAGGDTDTQYF
>TRBD2|TRBJ2-3|few|TRBV7-9
TGTGCCATCCTCCGGACTAGCGGAACGAGCACAGATACGCAGTATTTT
CAILRTSGTSTDTQYF
>.|TRBJ2-3|few|TRBV20-1
TGCAGTGCTCCCCGAGGGGGAAGCGACACAGATACGCAGTATTTT
CSAPRGGSDTDTQYF
>.|TRBJ1-4|few|TRBV7-9
TGTGCCAGCAGTAGGGAGGCGGCCGAAAAACTGTTTTTT
CASSREAAEKLFF
>.|TRBJ1-2|.|TRBV29-1
TGCAGCGTTGAGGGGTTTGGTAGGGGCTACACCTTC
CSVEGFGRGYTF
>TRBD1|TRBJ2-1|few|TRBV29-1
TGCAGCGTTTATTCCGGGACAGGGTACAATGAGCAGTTCTTC
CSVYSGTGYNEQFF
>.|TRBJ2-5|many|TRBV20-1
TGCAGTGCGGGGGAGCTAGACTTCCAAGAGACCCAGTACTTC
CSAGELDFQETQYF
>.|TRBJ1-2|.|TRBV29-1
TGCAGCGTTGAAGCGGGGGTTGGTGGCTACACCTTC
CSVEAGVGGYTF
>.|TRBJ2-3|once|TRBV2
TGTGCCAGCAACCGGGACAAGTACACAGATACGCAGTATTTT
CASNRDKYTDTQYF
>.|TRBJ2-7|many|TRBV5-5
TGTGCCAGCAGCGTGGACATTCCCTACGAGCAGTACTTC
CASSVDIPYEQYF
>.|TRBJ2-3|few|TRBV9
TGTGCCAGCAGCGCCTCTTACCGGGACCTCGACACAGATACGCAGTATTTT
CASSASYRDLDTDTQYF
>TRBD2|TRBJ2-3|.|TRBV7-2
TGTGCCAGCAGCCATAGGGGGCAAGCGGGAGGGCCTGGAGATACGCAGTATTTT
CASSHRGQAGGPGDTQYF
>.|TRBJ2-2|.|TRBV15
TGTGCCACCAGCAGAAAGGGTACCGGGGAGCTGTTTTTT
CATSRKGTGELFF
>.|TRBJ2-3|.|TRBV29-1
TGCAGCGTTGAAGATCCAACAGGGACGGCGCAGTATTTT
CSVEDPTGTAQYF
>TRBD2|TRBJ2-3|few|TRBV12-5
TGTGCTAGTGGCCCAAGCCCCGTTTCCCAGAGCGGGAGGCGCACAGATACGCAGTATTTT
CASGPSPVSQSGRRTDTQYF
>.|TRBJ1-5|.|TRBV18
TGTGCCAGCTCACCGAGGCCCCCAGCTAGCAATCAGCCCCAGCATTTT
CASSPRPPASNQPQHF
>TRBD2|TRBJ2-1|.|TRBV5-1
TGCGCCAGCAGCTTCGGTAAGCGGGGCTCCTACAATGAGCAGTTCTTC
CASSFGKRGSYNEQFF
>TRBD2|TRBJ2-7|many|TRBV28
TGTGCCAGCAGTACTCTAGCGGGAAATCGCTACGAGCAGTACTTC
CASSTLAGNRYEQYF
>.|TRBJ1-1|.|TRBV10-3
TGTGCCATCAGTGTGGGCAGAAACACTGAAGCTTTCTTT
CAISVGRNTEAFF
>.|TRBJ2-7|few|TRBV18
TGTGCCAGCTCACCACCCAGCTCGCCCTCAGGCTACGAGCAGTACTTC
CASSPPSSPSGYEQYF
>.|TRBJ2-3|.|TRBV21-1
TGTGCCAGCGTCGGGGGAGATACGCAGTATTTT
CASVGGDTQYF
>.|TRBJ2-7|many|TRBV12-3/TRBV12-4
TGTGCCAGCAGTTCTGTCAGGGGTTCCACCTCCTACGAGCAGTACTTC
CASSSVRGSTSYEQYF
>.|TRBJ1-1|few|TRBV20-1
TGCAGTGCTAGAAAGGGACAGAACACTGAAGCTTTCTTT
CSARKGQNTEAFF